This entry lists 31 T cell receptor beta chains sequenced from one sample in a study of blood T cells in healthy people across ages. Through a sample-barcoded 5' primer and a J-beta primer mix, a second PCR was run for roughly 6 to 11 cycles. Using its own MiXCR run on the 5' RACE reads, TCRdb lists one record per CDR3 protein. The profile shows about 640,000 distinct CDR3 sequences, approximately 30% of them singletons. Sequenced sample: blood. These receptors were obtained from a woman over 75 in good health.

This clonotype was seen repeatedly, ten times or more. A junction boundary mismatches the germline segment, possibly from a read error. The chain couples TRBV5-6 to TRBJ2-7; 9 bases map to TRBD1. The CDR3 has 15 amino acids. Germline assignment: CDR1 SGHDT and CDR2 YYEEEE. The CDR3 nucleotides are TGCGCCAGCAGCTTGGGAGGACAGGGGACCTACGAGCAGTACTTC. Protein sequence: CASSLGGQGTYEQYF. Complete variable domain (other parts from reference TRBV5-6 and TRBJ2-7): DAGVTQSPTHLIKTRGQQVTLRCSPKSGHDTVSWYQQALGQGPQFIFQYYEEEERQRGNFPDRFSGHQFPNYSSELNVNALLLGDSALYLCASSLGGQGTYEQYFGPGTRLTVT.

V usage is TRBV6-6 and J usage is TRBJ1-5; 10 bases match TRBD1. The CDR3 covers 15 residues. Unmatched junction bases numbered 6, after V lost 5 bases and J lost 5 bases. Germline CDR1 is MNHNY and CDR2 is SVGAGI (reference sequence). The CDR3 protein is CASSTGDRGHQPQHF. DNA for the CDR3: TGTGCCAGCAGTACCGGGGACAGGGGTCATCAGCCCCAGCATTTT.

This clonotype was counted at least ten times. This rearrangement joins TRBV25-1 to TRBJ1-2; TRBD1 matches at 8 bases. CDR3 size: 15 residues. Germline V gives CDR1 MGHDK, CDR2 SYGVNS. V lost 1 base, J lost 4 bases, and 5 bases stayed unmatched. CDR3 sequence (DNA): TGTGCCAGCAGTGAATGGCAGGGGGCCCTCTATGGCTACACCTTC. This gives the protein CASSEWQGALYGYTF.

The rearrangement uses TRBV20-1 and TRBJ1-1; D gene ambiguous. Germline V lookup: CDR1 DFQATT, CDR2 SNEGSKA (reference sequence). The CDR3 consists of 18 residues. Trimming pared 0 bases from V and 1 base from J, leaving 21 bases between. The CDR3 here is CSARDRAGNFRSNTEAFF. The CDR3 nucleotides are TGCAGTGCTAGAGATCGGGCGGGGAATTTTCGTTCGAACACTGAAGCTTTCTTT.

The table lists this clonotype with a count of one. J is TRBJ2-7 and V is TRBV30; D not resolved. Per the germline V gene, CDR1 is GTSNPN and CDR2 is SVGIG (reference sequence). Trimming took off 3 bases at V and 0 bases at J, with 12 bases between the two ends. The CDR3 is made up of 14 amino acids. The CDR3 is CAWRTTAISYEQYF. As DNA, the CDR3 is TGTGCCTGGAGAACAACAGCGATCTCCTACGAGCAGTACTTC.

This clonotype was counted at least ten times. The chain employs TRBV20-1 and TRBJ2-7, with 11 bases fitting TRBD2. With 5 bases clipped from V and 3 bases from J, the junction kept 9 bases outside the gene matches. The CDR3 has 15 amino acids. Germline-derived CDR1 and CDR2 are DFQATT and SNEGSKA (reference sequence). The CDR3 here is CSAQSGTSGYYEQYF. Here the CDR3 DNA reads TGCAGTGCTCAATCCGGGACTAGCGGTTACTACGAGCAGTACTTC.

This clonotype was observed at least ten times. The chain is built from TRBV5-1 and TRBJ2-1, with 11 nucleotides matching TRBD2. The CDR3 has 20 amino acids. After removal of 3 bases from V and 1 base from J, the junction contained 15 bases not matched to a gene. Per the germline V gene, CDR1 is SGHRS and CDR2 is YFSETQ. The CDR3 coding sequence is TGCGCCAGCAGCTCTGGTAGCGGGGGGGCCATATTTTCTTCCTACAATGAGCAGTTCTTC. This translates into CASSSGSGGAIFSSYNEQFF. The variable domain in full, with the rest retrieved from reference TRBV5-1 and TRBJ2-1, is KAGVTQTPRYLIKTRGQQVTLSCSPISGHRSVSWYQQTPGQGLQFLFEYFSETQRNKGNFPGRFSGRQFSNSRSEMNVSTLELGDSALYLCASSSGSGGAIFSSYNEQFFGPGTRLTVL.

This clonotype showed up just a few times. V and J are TRBV30 and TRBJ1-2; D remains ambiguous. Germline V CDR1 and CDR2: GTSNPN, SVGIG (reference sequence). V gave up 1 base and J gave up 0 bases, with 12 bases separating them. The CDR3 covers 15 residues. The CDR3 is CAWSEENRANYGYTF. CDR3 DNA: TGTGCCTGGAGTGAGGAGAACAGAGCTAACTATGGCTACACCTTC.

To note about this clonotype: A much larger clone is a single base away; this may be a read error. V gene TRBV6-5 combines with J gene TRBJ2-1; no clear D gene. The CDR3 sequence is 11 residues long. Looked up from germline, CDR1 is MNHEY and CDR2 is SVGAGI. Trimming removed 4 bases from V and 9 bases from J, with 7 bases in between. As DNA, the CDR3 is TGTGCCAGCAGTTGCTCGAGTGAGCAGTTCTTC. As protein: CASSCSSEQFF.

This clonotype has at least ten counts. The CDR3 DNA is TGCAGTGCTAGAGCAGGGGGCGGCACAGATACGCAGTATTTT. As protein: CSARAGGGTDTQYF. This chain links TRBV20-1 with TRBJ2-3; 8 positions match TRBD1. Trimming took 1 base from V and 1 from J; bases not matched to a gene: 1. The length of the CDR3 is 14 residues. CDR1 and CDR2 (germline): DFQATT, SNEGSKA (reference sequence).

V gene TRBV7-8 combines with J gene TRBJ2-1, with a weak D call TRBD1 (5 bases). Trimming removed 5 bases at V and 6 bases at J, with 17 bases between. CDR1 and CDR2 (germline): SGHVS, FQNEAQ. This CDR3 has 15 amino acids. This CDR3 is CASSRSQGFGNEQFF. Here the CDR3 DNA reads TGTGCCAGCAGCAGGAGTCAGGGATTTGGCAATGAGCAGTTCTTC.

This clonotype was counted at least ten times. The V gene is TRBV6-5, the J gene TRBJ2-5; D unresolved. From germline, CDR1 is MNHEY and CDR2 SVGAGI. The CDR3 runs 14 residues. V was shortened by 3 bases and J by 4 bases, with 12 bases between the two germline ends. For the CDR3, the DNA is TGTGCCAGCAGTTATAGTCGAGAGCGAGAGACCCAGTACTTC. It is translated as CASSYSRERETQYF.

The rearrangement links TRBV12-3 or TRBV12-4 to TRBJ1-4, with TRBD1 matching over 9 bases. CDR3 length: 14 amino acids. V was pared by 7 bases and J by 10 bases, with 10 bases of the junction left unmatched. The CDR3 loop is CASTDTGGWGKLFF. The CDR3 DNA sequence: TGTGCCAGCACCGATACAGGGGGCTGGGGAAAACTGTTTTTT.

V gene TRBV7-2 combines with J gene TRBJ2-1; the D gene is possibly TRBD2 (6 bases). The CDR3 runs to 11 residues. Germline CDR1 reads SGHTA; CDR2 reads FQGNSA. Trimming cost V 7 bases and J 9 bases, with 10 bases left between them. Written as DNA, the CDR3 is TGTGCCAGCACCTTGGGGGGTGAGCAGTTCTTC. This sequence encodes CASTLGGEQFF.

This clonotype occurred a few times. The chain employs TRBV7-9 and TRBJ2-3, with TRBD2 matching 15 bases. Trimming cost V 5 bases and J 3 bases; bases outside gene matches: 6. Germline CDR1 reads SEHNR; CDR2 reads FQNEAQ (reference sequence). This CDR3 has 17 residues. CDR3 sequence (DNA): TGTGCCAGCAGCCTTGGACTAGCGGGGGGGAAAACAGATACGCAGTATTTT. Protein sequence: CASSLGLAGGKTDTQYF.

This clonotype was detected ten times or more. The chain has TRBV6-6 and TRBJ1-2, with TRBD1 as a possible D gene (5 bases). The germline V gene encodes CDR1 MNHNY and CDR2 SVGAGI (reference sequence). CDR3 size: 17 residues. The ends were cut back, 2 bases at V and 1 base at J, with 17 bases in the middle. CDR3 DNA: TGTGCCAGCAGTTACACCCTCGGGGGTCGGGGTAACTATGGCTACACCTTC. It specifies CASSYTLGGRGNYGYTF.

In its sample, this clonotype was seen many times. The chain employs TRBV7-9 and TRBJ2-1, with 7 bases that match TRBD2. This CDR3 comprises 20 residues. V was clipped by 2 bases and J by 0 bases; unmatched bases: 16. CDR1 and CDR2 (germline): SEHNR, FQNEAQ (reference sequence). The CDR3 DNA reads TGTGCCAGCAGCTTAAGGCCACTGGGCGGGGGAACGAGCTCCTACAATGAGCAGTTCTTC. Translation: CASSLRPLGGGTSSYNEQFF.

A remark on this clonotype: A much larger clone lies one base from this, so it may be a read error. The rearrangement joins TRBV7-9 to TRBJ1-5, with D possibly being TRBD1 (6 bases). CDR1 SEHNR and CDR2 FQNEAQ come from the germline V gene (reference sequence). The V end was cut by 5 bases, the J end by 4 bases, with 12 bases between. This CDR3 region has 14 residues. In DNA form, the CDR3 reads TGTGCCAGCAGCACGCCACAGGGAAATCAGCCCCAGCATTTT. This sequence encodes CASSTPQGNQPQHF. The full variable domain, in which reference TRBV7-9 and TRBJ1-5 provide the parts outside the CDR3, is DTGVSQNPRHKITKRGQNVTFRCDPISEHNRLYWYRQTLGQGPEFLTYFQNEAQLEKSRLLSDRFSAERPKGSFSTLEIQRTEQGDSAMYLCASSTPQGNQPQHFGDGTRLSIL.

This clonotype was counted at least ten times. The J gene is TRBJ2-3, the V gene TRBV6-5; TRBD2 agrees at 7 bases. With 10 bases clipped from V and 1 base from J, the junction kept 5 bases outside the gene matches. Germline values: CDR1 MNHEY, CDR2 SVGAGI. This CDR3 contains 13 residues. The CDR3 nucleotides read TGTGCCACTCGGGGGGACGGCACAGATACGCAGTATTTT. Protein product: CATRGDGTDTQYF.

The rearrangement joins TRBV6-6 to TRBJ1-3; a possible D gene is TRBD1 (6 bases). The CDR3 runs to 16 residues. Per germline, CDR1 MNHNY and CDR2 SVGAGI (reference sequence). V was trimmed by 0 bases and J by 3 bases, leaving 12 bases between them. CDR3 loop: CASSYSTGASGNTIYF. Written as DNA, the CDR3 is TGTGCCAGCAGTTACTCGACAGGCGCAAGTGGAAACACCATATATTTT.

Comments on this clonotype: One junction end does not reproduce the germline sequence, and a read error may be involved. The chain uses TRBV28 and TRBJ2-7; 7 bases are a match to TRBD1. This CDR3 comprises 14 residues. CDR1 and CDR2 from the germline V gene are MDHEN and SYDVKM. The CDR3 is CVSRLWGQTAEQYF. The DNA of the CDR3 is TGTGTCAGCCGTTTATGGGGACAGACGGCCGAGCAGTACTTC. The entire variable domain, with the rest obtained from reference TRBV28 and TRBJ2-7, is as follows: DVKVTQSSRYLVKRTGEKVFLECVQDMDHENMFWYRQDPGLGLRLIYFSYDVKMKEKGDIPEGYSVSREKKERFSLILESASTNQTSMYLCVSRLWGQTAEQYFGPGTRLTVT.

Of note for this clonotype: A much larger clone lies a single base off, so this may be a read error. The V and J genes are TRBV11-3 and TRBJ1-1, with 11 bases lining up with TRBD1. The V gene's germline CDR1 is SGHNT and CDR2 YENEEA. Trimming removed 5 bases from V and 4 bases from J; junction bases left unmatched: 6. The CDR3 runs to 15 residues. CDR3 DNA sequence: TGTGCCAGCAGCCCCTCCGGGACAGGGGGCACTGAAGCTTTCTTT. Encoded protein: CASSPSGTGGTEAFF.

The chain carries TRBV7-2 and TRBJ1-4, with D perhaps matching TRBD1 (6 bases). Germline CDR1 SGHTA, CDR2 FQGNSA. CDR3 size: 14 residues. V was pared by 6 bases and J by 7 bases, with 15 bases between. The CDR3 sequence: CASSLGGALEKLFF. The CDR3 DNA reads as TGTGCCAGCAGTCTCGGGGGGGCCCTTGAAAAACTGTTTTTT.

The CDR3 protein is CASSDSGGSNNEQFF. CDR3 bases: TGTGCCAGCAGCGATAGCGGGGGGTCAAACAATGAGCAGTTCTTC. The rearrangement joins TRBV7-9 to TRBJ2-1, with 10 positions matching TRBD2. CDR3 size: 15 residues. Germline-derived CDR1 and CDR2 are SEHNR and FQNEAQ (reference sequence). Germline trimming cut 5 bases from V and 5 bases from J; bases unmatched to any gene: 6.

There are many counts of this clonotype. The genes are TRBV6-1 and TRBJ2-5; TRBD1 matches 11 bases. The CDR3 runs 14 residues. Trimming took 6 bases from V and 6 from J; bases not matched to a gene: 6. Looked up from germline, CDR1 is MNHNS and CDR2 is SASEGT. CDR3 sequence (DNA): TGTGCCAGCAGATGGACAGGGGGCGCGCAGACCCAGTACTTC. Protein: CASRWTGGAQTQYF.

This sequence joins TRBV29-1 and TRBJ1-1; TRBD1 agrees at 9 bases. Germline CDR1 is SQVTM and CDR2 is ANQGSEA. The CDR3 is 12 amino acids. The ends lost 5 bases at V and 5 bases at J; junction bases unmatched: 3. The CDR3 spells CSVRTGVTEAFF. CDR3 sequence (DNA): TGCAGCGTTCGGACAGGGGTGACTGAAGCTTTCTTT. The variable domain in full, with the rest retrieved from reference TRBV29-1 and TRBJ1-1, is SAVISQKPSRDICQRGTSLTIQCQVDSQVTMMFWYRQQPGQSLTLIATANQGSEATYESGFVIDKFPISRPNLTFSTLTVSNMSPEDSSIYLCSVRTGVTEAFFGQGTRLTVV.

This clonotype was detected many times. V is TRBV7-2 and J is TRBJ1-2; TRBD1 agrees at 8 bases. This CDR3 has 13 residues. CDR1 and CDR2 from the germline V gene are SGHTA and FQGNSA. V shed 1 base and J 8 bases; nucleotides not matched to a gene: 3. CDR3 amino acids: CASSLGTGYGYTF. The CDR3 DNA follows: TGTGCCAGCAGCTTAGGGACAGGGTACGGCTACACCTTC.

The chain is built from TRBV4-1 and TRBJ2-5, with D maybe TRBD1 (5 bases). The V end was cut by 2 bases, the J end by 4 bases, with 11 bases between. The CDR3 contains 14 residues. Germline CDR1 is MGHRA and CDR2 is YSYEKL. The CDR3 region has the DNA TGCGCCAGCAGCCAAATCCAGGGCGGAGAGACCCAGTACTTC. This codes for CASSQIQGGETQYF.

CDR3 DNA sequence: TGTGCCAGCAGTGTGTATGTGGCCCAGGGACGAGATACGCAGTATTTT. Amino acid sequence: CASSVYVAQGRDTQYF. V gene TRBV6-1 combines with J gene TRBJ2-3; possibly TRBD1 or TRBD2 for D (5 bases each). Germline values: CDR1 MNHNS, CDR2 SASEGT. Trimming removed 4 bases at V and 5 bases at J, with 19 bases between. The CDR3 is 16 amino acids.

The sample holds a few counts of this clonotype. This may stem from a read error, because a much larger clone lies one nucleotide away. The chain has TRBV6-5 and TRBJ2-5; 10 bases agree with TRBD2. Per the germline V gene, CDR1 is MNHEY and CDR2 is SVGAGI. The J segment lost 7 bases and the V segment lost 0 bases, leaving 11 bases of the junction unmatched. CDR3 length equals 17 residues. The CDR3 DNA reads as TGTGCCAGCAGTTACTCGATGGTAGCGGGGGGTGGTGGGACCCAGTACTTC. Translation gives CASSYSMVAGGGGTQYF.

The chain combines TRBV7-2 with TRBJ1-1; D unresolved. The CDR3 totals 11 residues. Trimming pared 2 bases from V and 5 bases from J, leaving 3 bases between. Germline assignment: CDR1 SGHTA and CDR2 FQGNSA. The CDR3: CASSLITEAFF. The CDR3 DNA follows: TGTGCCAGCAGCTTAATAACTGAAGCTTTCTTT.